What follows is one TCR beta chain and its context. What it recognizes is unknown. CDR1 MNHEY and CDR2 SVGAGI come from the germline V gene. The V gene end was trimmed by 2 bases and the J gene end by 3 bases; junction bases not matched to a gene: 4. CDR3 size: 16 residues. These data come from a study of chemoradiotherapy in HPV16-positive cancers. Study at large: A couple of HPV16-positive patients' cells yielded candidate HPV-specific clones and common motifs.

The table came from immunoSEQ multiplex PCR; TCRdb's copy has only in-frame clones and leaves some out. Of about 24,000 clones in the sample, around nine tenths were seen once. General observations from the study: Functional assays defining HPV-specific T cells used only two HPV16-positive patients.

This sequence joins TRBV6-5 and TRBJ2-3; TRBD2 agrees at 11 bases. The sequence was collected from a human donor with HPV-associated anogenital cancer. Sequencing was performed on blood, taken from a patient who underwent chemoradiotherapy. The CDR3 DNA reads TGTGCCAGCAGTTACGGACTAGCGGGTGGTACAGATACGCAGTATTTT. This codes for CASSYGLAGGTDTQYF.